Detailed here is one T cell receptor (beta chain). Its antigen is unknown. The donors, nominally healthy at sampling, likely had unrecorded immune exposures. These data belong to a study of cytomegalovirus exposure and HLA in healthy donors. Study results and caveats: According to an earlier analysis, most TCR beta V segments yielded productive rearrangements about 90% or about 30% of the time.

PCR amplification relied on 60 Vbeta primers (plus 13 Jbeta primers). TCRdb's copy holds only in-frame clones and misses some; the assay was immunoSEQ multiplex PCR. The data hold approximately 110,000 clones, with around three quarters observed a single time. This receptor was obtained from a woman between 40 and 50 years old in good health and CMV-seronegative. Sequences were obtained from PBMCs.

The CDR3 DNA sequence: TGCGCCAGCAGCCAAGCCTCCGGGACAGTCTACGAGCAGTACTTC. Its protein product is CASSQASGTVYEQYF. This chain uses TRBV4-3 with TRBJ2-7; 7 bases align to TRBD1. Trimming took 1 base from V and 3 from J; bases not matched to a gene: 6. Germline V gives CDR1 LGHNA, CDR2 YSLEER. The CDR3 is 15 residues long.